The entry below describes one T cell receptor (beta chain). The data were taken from a study of blood T cell repertoires in COVID-19. Overall study: Acute and convalescent COVID-19 specimens originated in the United States, Italy and Spain. T cells, B-cell-depleted T cells, or PBMCs supplied cDNA or gDNA.

Under the authors' procedure: Nucleated cell counts were estimated from reference gene primer amplification. Assay used: immunoSEQ multiplex PCR; TCRdb lists only in-frame clones, some missing. The D gene and trimming were derived from the DNA, and the V and J assignments and clone size from that table. The sample gives more than 200,000 clones, 65% to 90% of which show up once; just under 2% is in the top ten. J gave up 4 bases and V 5 bases, and 7 bases lay outside the gene matches. This CDR3 has 15 residues. Looked up from germline, CDR1 is MGHDK and CDR2 is SYGVNS. The sequence was obtained from a young man with active or convalescent COVID-19. The genes are TRBV25-1 and TRBJ1-2; TRBD1 agrees at 10 bases. The material sequenced was peripheral blood. The CDR3 region is CASSKWTGGTYGYTF. The CDR3 DNA sequence: TGTGCCAGCAGTAAATGGACAGGGGGGACCTATGGCTACACCTTC.